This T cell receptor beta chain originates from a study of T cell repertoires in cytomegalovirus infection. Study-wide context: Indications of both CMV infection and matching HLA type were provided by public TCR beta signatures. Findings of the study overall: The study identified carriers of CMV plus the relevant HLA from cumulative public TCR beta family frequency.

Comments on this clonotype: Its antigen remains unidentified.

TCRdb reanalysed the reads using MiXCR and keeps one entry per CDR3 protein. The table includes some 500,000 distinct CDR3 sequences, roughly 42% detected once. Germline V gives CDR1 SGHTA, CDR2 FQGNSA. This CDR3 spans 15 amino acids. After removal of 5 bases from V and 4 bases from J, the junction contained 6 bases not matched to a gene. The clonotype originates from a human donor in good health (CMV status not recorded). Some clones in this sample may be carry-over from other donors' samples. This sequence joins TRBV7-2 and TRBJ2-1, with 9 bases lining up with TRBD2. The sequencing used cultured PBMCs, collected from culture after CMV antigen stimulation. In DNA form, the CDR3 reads TGTGCCAGCAGCCTGGTAGCGGGAGCGTACAATGAGCAGTTCTTC. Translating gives CASSLVAGAYNEQFF.